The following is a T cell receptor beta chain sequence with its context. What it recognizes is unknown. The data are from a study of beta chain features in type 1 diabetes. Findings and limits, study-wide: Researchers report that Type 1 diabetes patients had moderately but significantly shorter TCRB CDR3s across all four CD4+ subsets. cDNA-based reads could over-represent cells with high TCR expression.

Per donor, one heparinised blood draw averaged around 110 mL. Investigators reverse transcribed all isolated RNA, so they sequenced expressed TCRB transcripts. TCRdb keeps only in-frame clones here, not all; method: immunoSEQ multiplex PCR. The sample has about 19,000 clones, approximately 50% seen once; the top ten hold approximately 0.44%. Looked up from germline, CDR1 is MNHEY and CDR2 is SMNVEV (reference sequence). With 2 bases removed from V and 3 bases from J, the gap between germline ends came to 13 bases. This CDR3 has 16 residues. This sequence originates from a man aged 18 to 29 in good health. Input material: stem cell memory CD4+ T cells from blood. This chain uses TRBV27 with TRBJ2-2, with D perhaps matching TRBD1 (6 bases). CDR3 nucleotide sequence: TGTGCCAGCAGTTTACCCTACAGGGTCGACACCGGGGAGCTGTTTTTT. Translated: CASSLPYRVDTGELFF.